The entry below describes one T cell receptor (beta chain). The antigen it binds to is not known. Base-call qualities are not available, and no considerably larger clone is one nucleotide away. A second Seattle source provided samples from volunteer blood donors who had recovered from COVID-19. The collaborating institutions used their own protocols to collect whole blood in K2EDTA tubes. For TCRbeta analysis, collaborator samples were shipped as frozen whole blood, as isolated PBMCs, or as DNA extracted from either sample type. The immunoSEQ Assay, a bias-controlled multiplex PCR, was used to amplify TCRbeta CDR3 regions from genomic DNA. For the original study's pipeline: The number of nucleated cells in each sample was estimated from the amplification of reference gene primers within the assay. To quantify the absolute abundance of each unique TCRbeta CDR3 rearrangement, sequence reads were collapsed and filtered. Productive Simpson clonality was computed per sample as the square root of Simpson's diversity index over productive rearrangements. The immuneACCESS repertoire file appears here via TCRdb, limited to in-frame rearrangements. These files lack a portion of the clones; in checked studies, under half of the deficit traces to unresolved V genes, and the cause of the others is not known. V and J calls and clone size are as listed in that table; D and trimming were resolved from the DNA. For this sample the table gives about 350,000 clones, of which 91% were detected only once. The ten largest clones take up roughly 3.4% of the sample.

This sample stems from a study of blood T cell repertoires in COVID-19 (dated by TCRdb to the early 2020s). Background on the whole study: The collaborator samples originated in the United States, Italy and Spain and spanned the acute and convalescent phases of COVID-19. The material from the prospective study consisted of cDNA or gDNA derived from T cells, B-cell-depleted T cells, or PBMCs. Where available, HLA class I and class II types were taken from metadata supplied by the sample provider and were not determined by assay-based typing. The repertoires were released in a freely available public database intended as a resource for research on the immune response to SARS-CoV-2. Nearly every sample came with metadata listing a de-identified subject ID, COVID-19 status, age in years and sex. The samples were drawn from the first 160 participants of the ongoing ImmuneRACE study and from some 1,300 subjects provided by 6 global collaborators. The dataset comprised deeply sampled blood TCRbeta repertoires from subjects exposed to, actively infected with, or recovered from COVID-19. Summary of the overall study and its limitations: The quantity of clinical and demographic metadata differed by source and by participant and was supplied without curation.

The CDR3 sequence holds 15 residues, the cysteine and phenylalanine included. Only the CDR3 portion is preserved as DNA: 45 bases, with reading frame beginning at the first base. For CDR1 and CDR2, the germline V gene lists LGHNA and YSLEER. The trim is 2 bases for V and 4 bases for J, with a gap of 12 bases between the germline ends. Input material: peripheral blood. The sequence is built from TRBV4-3 and TRBJ2-4; a weak D assignment points to TRBD1 (5 bases agree). This receptor was identified in a woman between 18 and 29 years old who had recovered from COVID-19. Here is the DNA: TGCGCCAGCAGCCAAACCAGGGCTCCAAAAAACATTCAGTACTTC. The translation is CASSQTRAPKNIQYF.